The sample holds a few counts of the clone carrying this T cell receptor beta chain. Its antigen is unknown. The V and J ends lost 4 bases and 6 bases respectively, with 16 bases between them. Germline CDR1 reads SGHTA; CDR2 reads FQGNSA. CDR3 length: 14 residues. Patients were all untreated before their thyroid surgery. This record belongs to a study of metastatic and nonmetastatic thyroid tumors. At the level of the study: Repertoire comparison spanned blood and tumor or nodule tissue of malignant and benign thyroid patients.

Overall study results and limits: Compared with benign nodules, malignant thyroid tumors were reported to have significantly higher TCR beta diversity in both blood and tumor.

TCRdb reanalyzed the PCR reads via MiXCR. The data show about 38,000 clones, roughly 45% seen once. The V call is TRBV7-2, the J call TRBJ2-7, with D possibly matching TRBD1 (6 bases). The sequence was collected from a male donor with papillary thyroid cancer or a benign thyroid nodule (not recorded which). Some clones in this sample may be carry-over from other donors' samples. The specimen was tumor tissue. CDR3 protein: CASSYLTGIGEQYF. CDR3 sequence (DNA): TGTGCCAGCAGCTACCTTACAGGGATCGGCGAGCAGTACTTC.